This entry lists 4 T cell receptor beta chains sequenced from one sample in a study of Ad26.COV2.S vaccination and SARS-CoV-2 variants. TCRdb's table, derived via immunoSEQ multiplex PCR, lists solely in-frame clones and lacks some. Of about 420,000 clones listed, around 87% were seen once; the top ten hold less than 4.5%. Treatment denoted: some 20 received Ad26.COV2.S at low or high dose, single or two shots; 5 received placebo; per-sample allocation not given. The investigators took samples on day 63 after the first vaccine or placebo injection. The source material was peripheral blood, sampled in a trial of Ad26.COV2.S vaccine versus placebo. The source is a person aged 18-60 years who received the Ad26.COV2.S COVID-19 vaccine or a placebo.

The genes are TRBV7-8 and TRBJ2-1; tentative D call: TRBD2 (7 bases). Germline CDR1 reads SGHVS; CDR2 reads FQNEAQ. This CDR3 is built from 19 residues. V dropped 5 bases and J dropped 1 base, with 24 bases sitting between them. The CDR3 reads CASSRSPGRGGFSYNEQFF. The CDR3 coding sequence is TGTGCCAGCAGCCGATCTCCCGGGCGCGGGGGCTTTTCCTACAATGAGCAGTTCTTC.

Here the CDR3 reads CASSQGPTIGNTQYF. The CDR3 DNA follows: TGTGCCAGCAGCCAAGGGCCGACTATTGGGAATACGCAGTATTTT. The chain links TRBV4-2 to TRBJ2-3; D is possibly TRBD2 (5 bases). The V and J ends lost 1 base and 7 bases respectively, with 15 bases between them. The CDR3 runs to 15 residues. CDR1 is LGHNA, CDR2 YNFKEQ, per germline.

V is TRBV5-8 and J is TRBJ1-2; D is uncertain. The germline V and J ends were trimmed by 2 bases and 1 base, with 15 bases remaining between them. Germline loops: CDR1 SGHTS, CDR2 YDEGEE. The CDR3 contains 16 residues. The CDR3 protein is CASSFDGNLINYGYTF. The CDR3 region has the DNA TGTGCCAGCAGCTTTGATGGCAACTTGATTAACTATGGCTACACCTTC.

This sequence joins TRBV5-6 and TRBJ1-6; the D is unclear. Trimming took 0 bases from V and 3 from J, leaving 10 bases between them. This CDR3 has 16 residues. The germline CDR1 and CDR2 sequences are SGHDT and YYEEEE. CDR3 nucleotides: TGTGCCAGCAGCTTGGGCCGGAAGATCTATAATTCACCCCTCCACTTT. Amino acid sequence: CASSLGRKIYNSPLHF.